This TCR beta chain comes out of a study of long-term antiretroviral therapy in people with HIV. Regarding the study as a whole: Drawn between 2004 and 2017, the blood was possibly obtained under older ART regimens. After ART, diversity increased yet remained lower than transplant donor controls.

The assay, immunoSEQ v3.0, was run at survey level. Measured with immunoSEQ multiplex PCR; TCRdb has only the in-frame clones, and not every one. The sample includes tens of thousands of clones, roughly 87% of them seen just once. This clone turned up a few times. Its antigen is not identified. Germline V gene sequence: CDR1 SGHTA, CDR2 FQGNSA. The CDR3 totals 16 residues. V was shortened by 4 bases and J by 2 bases, with 16 bases between the two germline ends. Sampling of each donor yielded at least one pre-ART PBMC sample and at least two post-ART PBMC samples. Before they underwent DNA extraction, samples held about 1-10 million cryopreserved PBMC.

The specimen comprised unsorted PBMCs, sampled 0.2 years before starting antiretroviral therapy. The V gene is TRBV7-2, the J gene TRBJ2-3, with D hard to call. This clonotype originated in a man aged 18 to 30 with HIV. The CDR3 DNA reads TGTGCCAGCAGCTCCACCGGCTGGACCTCCACAGATACGCAGTATTTT. Translation: CASSSTGWTSTDTQYF.